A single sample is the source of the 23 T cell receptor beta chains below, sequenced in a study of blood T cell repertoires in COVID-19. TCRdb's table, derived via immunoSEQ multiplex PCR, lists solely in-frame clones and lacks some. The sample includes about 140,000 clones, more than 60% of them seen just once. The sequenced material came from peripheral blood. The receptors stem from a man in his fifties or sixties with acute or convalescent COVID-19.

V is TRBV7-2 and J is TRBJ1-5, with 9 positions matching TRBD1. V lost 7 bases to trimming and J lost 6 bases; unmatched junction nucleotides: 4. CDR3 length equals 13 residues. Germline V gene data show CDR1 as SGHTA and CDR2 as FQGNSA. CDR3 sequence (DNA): TGTGCCAGCACCAGGACAGGGGTTCAGCCCCAGCATTTT. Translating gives CASTRTGVQPQHF.

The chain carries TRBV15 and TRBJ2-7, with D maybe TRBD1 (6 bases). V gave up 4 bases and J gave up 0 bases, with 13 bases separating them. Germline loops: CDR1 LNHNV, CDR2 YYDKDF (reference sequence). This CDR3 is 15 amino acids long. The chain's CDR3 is CATSTRRGSSYEQYV. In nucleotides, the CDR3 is TGTGCCACCAGCACTAGAAGGGGGAGCTCCTACGAGCAGTACGTC.

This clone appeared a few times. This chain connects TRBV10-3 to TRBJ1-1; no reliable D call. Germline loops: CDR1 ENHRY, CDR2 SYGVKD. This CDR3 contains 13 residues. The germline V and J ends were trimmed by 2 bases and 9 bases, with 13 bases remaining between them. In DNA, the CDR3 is TGTGCCATCAGTGAGGAGATCGTGAGTCAAGCTTTCTTT. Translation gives CAISEEIVSQAFF.

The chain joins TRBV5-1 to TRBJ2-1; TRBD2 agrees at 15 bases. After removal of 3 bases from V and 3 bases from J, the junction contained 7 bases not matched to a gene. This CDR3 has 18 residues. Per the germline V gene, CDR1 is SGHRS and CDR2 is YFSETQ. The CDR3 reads CASSSSGTSGGYYNEQFF. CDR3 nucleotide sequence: TGCGCCAGCAGCTCCTCCGGGACTAGCGGGGGGTACTACAATGAGCAGTTCTTC.

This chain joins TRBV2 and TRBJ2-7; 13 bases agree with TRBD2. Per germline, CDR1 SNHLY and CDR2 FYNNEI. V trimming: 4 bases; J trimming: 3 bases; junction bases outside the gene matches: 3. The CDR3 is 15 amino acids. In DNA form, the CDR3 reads TGTGCCAGCAGTGCGGGACTAGCGGGGCTCTACGAGCAGTACTTC. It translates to CASSAGLAGLYEQYF.

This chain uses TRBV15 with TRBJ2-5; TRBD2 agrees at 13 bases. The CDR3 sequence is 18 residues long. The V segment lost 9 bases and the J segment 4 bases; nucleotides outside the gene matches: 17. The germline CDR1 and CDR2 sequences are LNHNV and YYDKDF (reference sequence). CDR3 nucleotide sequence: TGTGCCACGAAAAGAGGCGGACTAGCGGGGGTCGGAGGAGAGACCCAGTACTTC. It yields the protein CATKRGGLAGVGGETQYF.

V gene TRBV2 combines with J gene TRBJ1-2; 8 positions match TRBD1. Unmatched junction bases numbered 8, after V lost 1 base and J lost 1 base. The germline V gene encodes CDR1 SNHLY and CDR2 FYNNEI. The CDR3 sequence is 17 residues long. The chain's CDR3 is CASSEGQGAGYNYGYTF. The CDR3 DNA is TGTGCCAGCAGTGAAGGGCAGGGGGCTGGGTATAACTATGGCTACACCTTC.

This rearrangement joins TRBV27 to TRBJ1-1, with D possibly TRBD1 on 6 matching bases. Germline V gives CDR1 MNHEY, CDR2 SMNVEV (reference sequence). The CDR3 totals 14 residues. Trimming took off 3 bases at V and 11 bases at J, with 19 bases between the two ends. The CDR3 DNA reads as TGTGCCAGCAGTTTTCTGAGTGGACAGATTGAGGCTTTCTTT. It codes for CASSFLSGQIEAFF.

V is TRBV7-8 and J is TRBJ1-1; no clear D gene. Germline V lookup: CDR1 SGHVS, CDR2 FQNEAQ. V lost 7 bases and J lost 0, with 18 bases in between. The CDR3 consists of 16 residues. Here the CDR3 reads CASTIRAGSMNTEAFF. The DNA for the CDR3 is TGTGCCAGCACCATAAGGGCGGGGTCTATGAACACTGAAGCTTTCTTT.

The CDR3 loop is CASSFPGRDTQYF. The CDR3 region has the DNA TGTGCCAGCAGTTTTCCTGGGCGTGATACGCAGTATTTT. The chain carries TRBV12-3 or TRBV12-4 and TRBJ2-3; no firm D call. V was pared by 3 bases and J by 6 bases, with 10 bases between. There are 13 residues in the CDR3.

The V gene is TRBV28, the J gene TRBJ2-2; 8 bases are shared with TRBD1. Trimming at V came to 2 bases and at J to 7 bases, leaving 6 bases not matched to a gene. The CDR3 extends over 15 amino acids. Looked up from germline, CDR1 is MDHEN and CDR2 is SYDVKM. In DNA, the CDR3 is TGTGCCAGCAGTTTAGGACAGGGAAGTGTCGGGGAGCTGTTTTTT. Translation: CASSLGQGSVGELFF.

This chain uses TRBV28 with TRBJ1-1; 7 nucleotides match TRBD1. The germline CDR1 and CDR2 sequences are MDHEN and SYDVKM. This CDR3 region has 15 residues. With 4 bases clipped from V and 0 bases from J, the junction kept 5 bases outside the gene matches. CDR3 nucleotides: TGTGCCAGCAGTTCCCCGACAGGGTTGAACACTGAAGCTTTCTTT. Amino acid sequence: CASSSPTGLNTEAFF.

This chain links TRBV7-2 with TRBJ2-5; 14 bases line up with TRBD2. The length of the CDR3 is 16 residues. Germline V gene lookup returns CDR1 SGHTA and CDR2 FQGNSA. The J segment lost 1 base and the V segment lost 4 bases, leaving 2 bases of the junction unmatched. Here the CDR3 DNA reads TGTGCCAGCAGCTCCGGACTAGCGGGGGGCCAAGAGACCCAGTACTTC. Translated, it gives CASSSGLAGGQETQYF.

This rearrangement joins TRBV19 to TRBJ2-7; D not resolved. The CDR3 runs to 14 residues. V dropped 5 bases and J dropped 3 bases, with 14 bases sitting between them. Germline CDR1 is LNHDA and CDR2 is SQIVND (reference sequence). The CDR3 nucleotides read TGTGCCAGTAGTCGGGTAGCTCGATACTACGAGCAGTACTTC. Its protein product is CASSRVARYYEQYF.

In DNA form, the CDR3 reads TGTGCCAGCAGCCAGGTCCCGCAGGGGCATTCACCCCTCCACTTT. Translation: CASSQVPQGHSPLHF. J is TRBJ1-6 and V is TRBV14; D might be TRBD1 (6 bases). Germline V gene sequence: CDR1 SGHDN, CDR2 FVKESK. The V and J ends lost 3 bases and 8 bases respectively, with 14 bases between them. The CDR3 totals 15 residues.

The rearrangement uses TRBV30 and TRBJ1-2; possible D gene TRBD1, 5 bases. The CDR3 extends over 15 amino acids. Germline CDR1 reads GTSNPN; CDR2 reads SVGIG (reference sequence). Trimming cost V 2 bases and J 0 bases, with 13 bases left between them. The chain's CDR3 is CAWSTQGRSNYGYTF. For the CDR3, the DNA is TGTGCCTGGAGTACTCAGGGTCGGTCTAACTATGGCTACACCTTC.

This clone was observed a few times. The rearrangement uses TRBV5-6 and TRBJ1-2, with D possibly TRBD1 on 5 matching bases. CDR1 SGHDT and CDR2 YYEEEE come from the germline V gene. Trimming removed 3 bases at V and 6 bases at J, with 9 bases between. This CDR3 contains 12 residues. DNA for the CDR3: TGTGCCAGCAGCTGGGGGGGAGATGGCTACACCTTC. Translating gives CASSWGGDGYTF.

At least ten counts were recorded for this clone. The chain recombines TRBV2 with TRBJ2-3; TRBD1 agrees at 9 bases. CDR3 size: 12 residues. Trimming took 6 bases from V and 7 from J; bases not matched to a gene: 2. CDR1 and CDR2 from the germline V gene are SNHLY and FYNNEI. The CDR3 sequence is CASRDRGYTQYF. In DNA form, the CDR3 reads TGTGCCAGCAGGGACAGGGGATATACGCAGTATTTT.

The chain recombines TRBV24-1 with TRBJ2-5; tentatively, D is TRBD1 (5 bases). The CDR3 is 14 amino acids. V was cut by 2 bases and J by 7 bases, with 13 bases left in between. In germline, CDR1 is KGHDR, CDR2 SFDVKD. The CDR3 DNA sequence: TGTGCCACCAGTGATTCGGCAGGGTCGGGGACCCAGTACTTC. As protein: CATSDSAGSGTQYF.

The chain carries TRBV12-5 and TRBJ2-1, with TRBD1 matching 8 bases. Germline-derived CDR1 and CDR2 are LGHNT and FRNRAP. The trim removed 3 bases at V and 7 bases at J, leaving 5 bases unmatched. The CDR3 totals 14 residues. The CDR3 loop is CASGFGGQVNEQFF. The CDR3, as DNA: TGTGCTAGTGGTTTTGGGGGACAGGTAAATGAGCAGTTCTTC.

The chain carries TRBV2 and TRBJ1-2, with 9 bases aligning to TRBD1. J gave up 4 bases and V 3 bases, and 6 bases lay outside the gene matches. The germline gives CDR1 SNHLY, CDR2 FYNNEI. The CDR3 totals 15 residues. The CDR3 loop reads CASSDIGQGFYGYTF. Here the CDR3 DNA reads TGTGCCAGCAGTGACATTGGACAGGGGTTCTATGGCTACACCTTC.

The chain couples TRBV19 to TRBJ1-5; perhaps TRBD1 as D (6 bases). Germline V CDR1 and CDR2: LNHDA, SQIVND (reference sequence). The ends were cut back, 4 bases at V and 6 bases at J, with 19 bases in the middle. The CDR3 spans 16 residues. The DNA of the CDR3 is TGTGCCAGTAGTAGAATCCCAGGGGACCCAGCTCAGCCCCAGCATTTT. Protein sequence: CASSRIPGDPAQPQHF.

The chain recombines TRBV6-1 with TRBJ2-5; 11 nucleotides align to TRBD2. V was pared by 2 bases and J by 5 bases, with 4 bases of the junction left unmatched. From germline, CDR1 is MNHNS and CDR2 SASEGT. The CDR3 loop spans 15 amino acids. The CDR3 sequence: CASSERGLAVETQYF. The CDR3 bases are TGTGCCAGCAGTGAACGGGGACTAGCGGTGGAGACCCAGTACTTC.